The 12 T cell receptor beta chains given below trace back to one sample, sequenced in a study of EBV T-cell therapy then PD-1 blockade in nasopharyngeal carcinoma (dated by TCRdb to about 2021). The library was produced with the immunoSEQ multiplex PCR assay. Drawn from immuneACCESS, this table holds only the in-frame rearrangements with V and J called that TCRdb kept. Clones are partly lost; checked studies trace under half to an unresolved V gene and leave the rest unexplained. The sample table contains fewer than 20,000 clones; only one count was recorded for over 80% of them. The ten largest clonotypes hold about 32% of the sample. This specimen's treatment or condition label, interpreted: AdE1-LMPpoly-expanded autologous EBV-specific T-cell therapy followed by anti-PD-1 nivolumab. Antigens of these TCRs are unknown. The input for sequencing was CD8+ T cells from blood, taken at day 0 from a patient whose treatment included autologous EBV-specific T cells and nivolumab. The receptors come from a man in his forties or fifties with nasopharyngeal carcinoma.

The rearrangement links TRBV6-4 to TRBJ2-3; D perhaps matches TRBD2 (7 bases). There are 15 residues in the CDR3. Trimming left V 3 bases short and J 3 bases short, with 13 bases between. Germline lookup yields CDR1 MRHNA and CDR2 SNTAGT. CDR3 sequence: CASSDSAGATDTQYF. The CDR3 DNA sequence: TGTGCCAGCAGTGATTCGGCGGGGGCTACAGATACGCAGTATTTT.

This chain connects TRBV7-2 to TRBJ2-1, with TRBD2 matching over 8 bases. The germline V gene encodes CDR1 SGHTA and CDR2 FQGNSA. The CDR3 has 15 residues. The ends lost 5 bases at V and 8 bases at J; junction bases unmatched: 11. As DNA, the CDR3 is TGTGCCAGCAGCCTTAGCGGGGTTAGCGGGGATGAGCAGTTCTTC. Its protein is CASSLSGVSGDEQFF.

The rearrangement links TRBV7-2 to TRBJ1-5; 10 positions match TRBD1. With 5 bases clipped from V and 6 bases from J, the junction kept 4 bases outside the gene matches. The length of the CDR3 is 14 residues. The germline V gene has CDR1 SGHTA and CDR2 FQGNSA. Here the CDR3 DNA reads TGTGCCAGCAGCCGGACAGGGGGTTTTCAGCCCCAGCATTTT. Translating gives CASSRTGGFQPQHF.

The CDR3: CASSLVGAGNQPQHF. CDR3 DNA sequence: TGCGCCAGCAGCTTGGTGGGGGCGGGCAATCAGCCCCAGCATTTT. The genes are TRBV5-1 and TRBJ1-5, with D perhaps matching TRBD1 (6 bases). The length of the CDR3 is 15 residues. V was pared by 0 bases and J by 2 bases, with 9 bases between. Per germline, CDR1 SGHRS and CDR2 YFSETQ.

The CDR3, as DNA: TGTGCCAGCAGTAGGGTCGCCGGGGAGCTGTTTTTT. Its translation: CASSRVAGELFF. This sequence joins TRBV27 and TRBJ2-2; D is undetermined. V lost 5 bases, J lost 6 bases, and 7 bases lay in between. Looked up from germline, CDR1 is MNHEY and CDR2 is SMNVEV (reference sequence). The CDR3 contains 12 residues.

The V gene is TRBV15, the J gene TRBJ2-4, with unresolved D. V was pared by 5 bases and J by 6 bases, with 11 bases between. Germline CDR1 and CDR2: LNHNV and YYDKDF (reference sequence). The CDR3 is made up of 13 amino acids. CDR3 amino acids: CATSPFLGNIQYF. CDR3 nucleotide sequence: TGTGCCACCAGCCCTTTTCTCGGAAACATTCAGTACTTC. The complete variable domain, with remaining parts taken from reference TRBV15 and TRBJ2-4, reads DAMVIQNPRYQVTQFGKPVTLSCSQTLNHNVMYWYQQKSSQAPKLLFHYYDKDFNNEADTPDNFQSRRPNTSFCFLDIRSPGLGDTAMYLCATSPFLGNIQYFGAGTRLSVL.

This chain uses TRBV5-1 with TRBJ1-1; 7 bases align to TRBD1. V lost 3 bases and J lost 1; bases outside the gene matches: 3. The CDR3 totals 14 residues. Germline lookup yields CDR1 SGHRS and CDR2 YFSETQ. The CDR3 DNA reads as TGCGCCAGCAGCTCGCGACAGGGGAACACTGAAGCTTTCTTT. Translated: CASSSRQGNTEAFF. The entire variable domain, with the rest obtained from reference TRBV5-1 and TRBJ1-1, is as follows: KAGVTQTPRYLIKTRGQQVTLSCSPISGHRSVSWYQQTPGQGLQFLFEYFSETQRNKGNFPGRFSGRQFSNSRSEMNVSTLELGDSALYLCASSSRQGNTEAFFGQGTRLTVV.

V is TRBV6-6 and J is TRBJ1-2, with D unclear. In germline, CDR1 is MNHNY, CDR2 SVGAGI (reference sequence). V was pared by 0 bases and J by 8 bases, with 13 bases between. The CDR3 has 14 amino acids. CDR3 residues: CASSYSGVSLGYTF. The CDR3 region has the DNA TGTGCCAGCAGTTACTCGGGCGTTTCGTTGGGCTACACCTTC.

The V call is TRBV6-6, the J call TRBJ1-1, with 7 bases that match TRBD1. Germline loops: CDR1 MNHNY, CDR2 SVGAGI (reference sequence). The V and J ends lost 6 bases and 4 bases, in that order; junction bases with no gene match: 11. The CDR3 consists of 15 residues. The CDR3 coding sequence is TGTGCCAGCAGCCTAGACCCCGACAGGGCCACTGAAGCTTTCTTT. Its protein product is CASSLDPDRATEAFF.

CDR3 amino acids: CANRRLYEQYF. The CDR3 DNA sequence: TGTGCCAACCGGAGGCTCTACGAGCAGTACTTC. V gene TRBV21-1 combines with J gene TRBJ2-7; TRBD2 is the table's D call, not checked against the DNA. TRBV21-1 is a known pseudogene. The CDR3 contains 11 residues.

The chain is built from TRBV12-3 or TRBV12-4 and TRBJ1-4; D possibly corresponds to TRBD1 (6 bases). The CDR3 extends over 12 amino acids. The V end was cut by 6 bases, the J end by 11 bases, with 13 bases between. The CDR3 protein is CASSLQGRKLFF. The CDR3 DNA sequence: TGTGCCAGCAGCCTCCAGGGGAGGAAACTGTTTTTT.

The V gene is TRBV25-1, the J gene TRBJ1-1, with D hard to call. Germline V gene sequence: CDR1 MGHDK, CDR2 SYGVNS. This CDR3 has 13 amino acids. V was cut by 7 bases and J by 6 bases, with 15 bases left in between. The CDR3 DNA reads as TGTGCCAGCACCCGGGGAGGGTACGCTGAAGCTTTCTTT. Protein sequence: CASTRGGYAEAFF.